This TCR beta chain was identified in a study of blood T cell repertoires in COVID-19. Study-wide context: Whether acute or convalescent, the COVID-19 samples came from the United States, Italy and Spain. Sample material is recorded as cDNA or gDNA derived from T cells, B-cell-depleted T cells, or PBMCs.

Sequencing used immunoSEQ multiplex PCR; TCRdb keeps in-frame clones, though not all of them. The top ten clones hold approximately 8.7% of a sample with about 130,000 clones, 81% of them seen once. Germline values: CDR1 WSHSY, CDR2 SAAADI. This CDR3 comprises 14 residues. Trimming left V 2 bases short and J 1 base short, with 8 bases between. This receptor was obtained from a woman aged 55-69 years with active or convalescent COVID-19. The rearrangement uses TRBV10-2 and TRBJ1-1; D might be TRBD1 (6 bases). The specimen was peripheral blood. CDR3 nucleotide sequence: TGCGCCAGCAGTGAGCTAGGGGGGAACACTGAAGCTTTCTTT. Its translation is CASSELGGNTEAFF.